Below are 10 T cell receptor beta chains sequenced from a single sample in a study of T cell clones after liver transplantation. Using immunoSEQ multiplex PCR, the repertoire was profiled, and TCRdb retains in-frame clones only, with some absent. This table has approximately 72,000 clones, over 85% appearing once. The sequencing here drew on CD4+ T cells from blood, taken before liver transplant. The source of these receptors is a human donor who received a liver transplant.

The chain has TRBV9 and TRBJ2-3; TRBD2 agrees at 9 bases. Losses at the gene ends were 7 bases for V and 3 bases for J; bases not matched to a gene: 9. CDR3 length equals 15 residues. Germline V gene sequence: CDR1 SGDLS, CDR2 YYNGEE. The CDR3 DNA reads as TGTGCCAGCGGCGGGAGGGCGTCGGCTACAGATACGCAGTATTTT. Amino acid sequence: CASGGRASATDTQYF.

CDR3 coding DNA: TGTGCCAGCTCACCAAATCAGGGTTTCGGTCAGCCCCAGCATTTT. It codes for CASSPNQGFGQPQHF. This chain connects TRBV18 to TRBJ1-5; D possibly corresponds to TRBD1 (5 bases). The germline CDR1 and CDR2 sequences are KGHSH and LQKENI. V was cut by 2 bases and J by 6 bases, with 14 bases left in between. The CDR3 covers 15 residues.

The V and J genes are TRBV5-4 and TRBJ2-3; no definite D call. V lost 4 bases, J lost 2 bases, and 5 bases lay in between. The length of the CDR3 is 12 residues. Germline V gene data show CDR1 as SGHNT and CDR2 as YYREEE (reference sequence). CDR3 protein: CASSLTTDTQYF. CDR3 in DNA: TGTGCCAGCAGCCTTACCACAGATACGCAGTATTTT.

The chain is built from TRBV11-2 and TRBJ1-2; TRBD1 matches 10 bases. The ends lost 0 bases at V and 6 bases at J; junction bases unmatched: 7. The CDR3 spans 16 residues. Germline CDR1 and CDR2: SGHAT and FQNNGV. The CDR3 DNA reads TGTGCCAGCAGCTTAGAAGCCACGGACAGGGGGAATGGCTACACCTTC. As protein: CASSLEATDRGNGYTF.

V and J are TRBV6-6 and TRBJ1-2; a weak D match, TRBD1 (5 bases). Deletions cut 4 bases from V and 6 bases from J, with 12 bases between. The germline gives CDR1 MNHNY, CDR2 SVGAGI (reference sequence). CDR3 size: 13 residues. CDR3 residues: CASSSARENGYTF. For the CDR3, the DNA is TGTGCCAGCAGTTCCGCCAGGGAGAATGGCTACACCTTC.

J is TRBJ2-7 and V is TRBV5-6; TRBD2 agrees at 7 bases. From germline, CDR1 is SGHDT and CDR2 YYEEEE. The CDR3 spans 14 residues. Trimming at V came to 4 bases and at J to 3 bases, leaving 7 bases not matched to a gene. CDR3 protein: CASSVPGLLYEQYF. The CDR3 DNA follows: TGTGCCAGCAGCGTACCGGGACTACTCTACGAGCAGTACTTC.

The CDR3 sequence: CASRPPAGSNYGYTF. Here the CDR3 DNA reads TGTGCCAGCCGACCCCCCGCCGGATCTAACTATGGCTACACCTTC. The chain has TRBV6-1 and TRBJ1-2; unclear D gene. The CDR3 is made up of 15 amino acids. Germline V gene lookup returns CDR1 MNHNS and CDR2 SASEGT. The V end lost 8 bases, the J end lost 0 bases, and 16 bases lay between the germline ends.

The V gene is TRBV11-3, the J gene TRBJ2-7; D is ambiguous. Trimming removed 3 bases at V and 3 bases at J, with 12 bases between. Germline loops: CDR1 SGHNT, CDR2 YENEEA. The CDR3 has 14 amino acids. This chain's CDR3 is CASSFGSQLYEQYF. The DNA of the CDR3 is TGTGCCAGCAGCTTCGGGTCCCAGCTCTACGAGCAGTACTTC. The whole variable domain, remainder taken from reference TRBV11-3 and TRBJ2-7, is EAGVVQSPRYKIIEKKQPVAFWCNPISGHNTLYWYLQNLGQGPELLIRYENEEAVDDSQLPKDRFSAERLKGVDSTLKIQPAELGDSAVYLCASSFGSQLYEQYFGPGTRLTVT.

This clone was seen a single time. The chain employs TRBV10-1 and TRBJ1-5; 7 positions match TRBD1. Trimming took 2 bases from V and 7 from J; bases not matched to a gene: 8. Germline CDR1 WNHNN, CDR2 SYGVQD (reference sequence). The CDR3 consists of 15 residues. DNA for the CDR3: TGCGCCAGCAGTGAGGGACAGGATCGCGGACAGCCCCAGCATTTT. Its protein is CASSEGQDRGQPQHF.

This clone was recorded once. This sequence joins TRBV18 and TRBJ1-4; TRBD1 agrees at 9 bases. J gave up 8 bases and V 5 bases, and 6 bases lay outside the gene matches. The CDR3 is 14 residues long. CDR1 is KGHSH and CDR2 is LQKENI in the germline V gene. The CDR3, as DNA: TGTGCCAGCTCAACCGGGACAGGGTCGGAAAAACTGTTTTTT. This gives the protein CASSTGTGSEKLFF.